The 22 T cell receptor beta chains presented below share a single source sample, sequenced in a study of T-cell memory formation after mild COVID-19. A single record per CDR3 protein comes from TCRdb applying MiXCR to the 5' RACE reads. This table has 160,000 or so distinct CDR3 sequences, roughly 28% appearing once. The sequencing sample was made of PBMCs or a T cell subset sorted from them (not recorded which). These receptors were collected from an adult woman who had mild COVID-19 (a few samples of this study predate the infection). Cell type and time point are not known.

The genes are TRBV7-9 and TRBJ2-5; possibly TRBD1 or TRBD2 for D (6 bases each). Between the trimmed V and J ends, which lost 5 bases and 5 bases, there was a span of 18 bases. The CDR3 spans 15 residues. Looked up from germline, CDR1 is SEHNR and CDR2 is FQNEAQ (reference sequence). For the CDR3, the DNA is TGTGCCAGCAGCGGCCCCGGGGGCTTGGGGGAGACCCAGTACTTC. Translation: CASSGPGGLGETQYF.

This clonotype was observed at least ten times. This sequence joins TRBV7-2 and TRBJ1-1; 7 nucleotides agree with TRBD1. CDR1 is SGHTA and CDR2 is FQGNSA in the germline V gene. The junction had 3 bases not matched to a gene; V was cut back by 1 base and J by 4 bases. The CDR3 extends over 14 amino acids. For the CDR3, the DNA is TGTGCCAGCAGCTTAGGGTCAGGGGGCACTGAAGCTTTCTTT. Its translation: CASSLGSGGTEAFF.

The chain couples TRBV5-8 to TRBJ1-2; D ambiguous. The germline V gene has CDR1 SGHTS and CDR2 YDEGEE. This CDR3 spans 12 amino acids. V was cut by 1 base and J by 8 bases, with 9 bases left in between. The CDR3 loop reads CASSLPRTGYTF. The CDR3, as DNA: TGTGCCAGCAGCTTGCCAAGAACCGGCTACACCTTC.

In this sample, this clonotype turned up a few times. The rearrangement joins TRBV20-1 to TRBJ2-4, with D unclear. Trimming pared 0 bases from V and 4 bases from J, leaving 16 bases between. The CDR3 runs to 16 residues. Germline V gene lookup returns CDR1 DFQATT and CDR2 SNEGSKA (reference sequence). The CDR3, as DNA: TGCAGTGCTAGAGAGACTCAAACCTTATCAAAAAACATTCAGTACTTC. Residues: CSARETQTLSKNIQYF.

The chain is built from TRBV20-1 and TRBJ1-2; D is possibly TRBD1 (6 bases). CDR3 length: 15 amino acids. V dropped 0 bases and J dropped 7 bases, with 18 bases sitting between them. The germline CDR1 and CDR2 sequences are DFQATT and SNEGSKA (reference sequence). CDR3 region: CSARDARGRAPGYTF. The CDR3 DNA reads TGCAGTGCTAGAGATGCCAGGGGAAGGGCCCCTGGCTACACCTTC.

This clonotype has more than one count but fewer than ten. The junction and the germline gene differ at one end; a read error may be behind it. This chain connects TRBV4-1 to TRBJ2-1; TRBD2 matches 8 bases. CDR3 length equals 16 residues. Germline values: CDR1 MGHRA, CDR2 YSYEKL. The CDR3 loop is CASSPGGRGSFNEQFF. As DNA, the CDR3 is TGCGCCAGCAGCCCGGGGGGGCGGGGGTCCTTCAATGAGCAGTTCTTC.

This clonotype has a handful of counts. The chain carries TRBV20-1 and TRBJ2-7; the D gene is possibly TRBD2 (6 bases). The CDR3 extends over 14 amino acids. CDR1 DFQATT and CDR2 SNEGSKA come from the germline V gene (reference sequence). V dropped 5 bases and J dropped 1 base, with 15 bases sitting between them. CDR3 in DNA: TGCAGTGCTCACGGGACTCCCGGATCCTACGAGCAGTACTTC. Its translation: CSAHGTPGSYEQYF.

V usage is TRBV5-1 and J usage is TRBJ2-3; no definite D call. The CDR3 extends over 15 amino acids. Germline loops: CDR1 SGHRS, CDR2 YFSETQ. V lost 0 bases and J 0 bases, leaving 8 bases between the germline ends. The CDR3 is CASSLEAFSTDTQYF. The DNA of the CDR3 is TGCGCCAGCAGCTTGGAAGCTTTCAGCACAGATACGCAGTATTTT.

This clonotype has more than one count but fewer than ten. The V and J genes are TRBV29-1 and TRBJ2-1; possible D gene TRBD1, 6 bases. V lost 8 bases to trimming and J lost 4 bases, with 9 bases between them. Germline assignment: CDR1 SQVTM and CDR2 ANQGSEA. This CDR3 has 11 amino acids. The CDR3 nucleotides read TGCAGCTTAGGGGGTTACAATGAGCAGTTCTTC. Its protein product is CSLGGYNEQFF.

CDR3 residues: CASSQATRDYEQYF. The CDR3 nucleotides are TGCGCCAGCAGCCAAGCCACCCGGGACTACGAGCAGTACTTC. The chain links TRBV4-1 to TRBJ2-7; the D gene is possibly TRBD2 (5 bases). Trimming took off 1 base at V and 3 bases at J, with 10 bases between the two ends. Germline CDR1 and CDR2: MGHRA and YSYEKL. This CDR3 has 14 residues.

This clonotype was picked up a small number of times. The rearrangement links TRBV11-3 to TRBJ2-7, with D maybe TRBD2 (6 bases). Trimming took off 8 bases at V and 3 bases at J, with 17 bases between the two ends. From germline, CDR1 is SGHNT and CDR2 YENEEA. The length of the CDR3 is 14 residues. CDR3 loop: CASATRGLDYEQYF. The DNA for the CDR3 is TGTGCCAGCGCCACGCGGGGACTCGACTACGAGCAGTACTTC.

The rearrangement joins TRBV7-4 to TRBJ1-2; the D gene is possibly TRBD1 (6 bases). Germline V CDR1 and CDR2: SGHVT, SQSDAQ. CDR3 length equals 14 residues. Trimming took 7 bases from V and 2 from J, leaving 14 bases between them. DNA of the CDR3: TGTGCCAGCAATCACAGGGTGAGGAACTATGGCTACACCTTC. Its translation is CASNHRVRNYGYTF.

The chain joins TRBV7-8 to TRBJ2-3; 11 bases line up with TRBD2. From germline, CDR1 is SGHVS and CDR2 FQNEAQ. The CDR3 is 16 residues long. The V gene end was trimmed by 2 bases and the J gene end by 3 bases; junction bases not matched to a gene: 4. The CDR3 DNA follows: TGTGCCAGCAGCTTAATTTGGACTAGCGGGACAGATACGCAGTATTTT. Protein: CASSLIWTSGTDTQYF.

J is TRBJ2-7 and V is TRBV30, with 10 positions matching TRBD2. V shed 3 bases, J shed 7 bases, and the junction held 12 bases outside the gene matches. The germline V gene encodes CDR1 GTSNPN and CDR2 SVGIG (reference sequence). The CDR3 sequence is 15 residues long. The CDR3 nucleotides are TGTGCCTGGAGCCGCACTAAGCGGGGGGGCCGAGAGCAGTACTTC. It yields the protein CAWSRTKRGGREQYF.

The CDR3: CASSLRGLEYGYTF. The CDR3 DNA reads TGTGCCAGCAGCTTGAGGGGGTTGGAGTATGGCTACACCTTC. The chain uses TRBV5-4 and TRBJ1-2, with D possibly TRBD1 on 6 matching bases. Germline V lookup: CDR1 SGHNT, CDR2 YYREEE (reference sequence). V was clipped by 1 base and J by 5 bases, with 12 bases between them. CDR3 length: 14 residues.

This clonotype showed up just a few times. CDR3 region: CASQPPLGNEQFF. CDR3 coding DNA: TGTGCCAGCCAACCTCCCCTCGGCAATGAGCAGTTCTTC. The chain recombines TRBV11-2 with TRBJ2-1; D unclear. The ends were cut back, 8 bases at V and 6 bases at J, with 14 bases in the middle. The germline CDR1 and CDR2 sequences are SGHAT and FQNNGV. This CDR3 region has 13 residues.

This chain uses TRBV24-1 with TRBJ2-7; 8 bases are a match to TRBD1. V dropped 4 bases and J dropped 2; count of bases not matched to a gene: 3. The germline CDR1 and CDR2 sequences are KGHDR and SFDVKD. The CDR3 runs to 14 residues. In nucleotides, the CDR3 is TGTGCCACCAGTGAGGACAGGGAGACCTACGAGCAGTACTTC. Its translation is CATSEDRETYEQYF.

This chain uses TRBV2 with TRBJ2-2; D gene unclear. This CDR3 comprises 15 residues. The V and J ends lost 6 bases and 0 bases respectively, with 11 bases between them. Per the germline V gene, CDR1 is SNHLY and CDR2 is FYNNEI. The DNA for the CDR3 is TGTGCCAGCAGACCTGACATATCGAACACCGGGGAGCTGTTTTTT. As protein: CASRPDISNTGELFF.

In this sample, this clonotype turned up a few times. V usage is TRBV20-1 and J usage is TRBJ2-2, with TRBD2 matching over 10 bases. The CDR3 contains 14 residues. CDR1 and CDR2 from the germline V gene are DFQATT and SNEGSKA (reference sequence). Germline trimming cut 1 base from V and 6 bases from J; bases unmatched to any gene: 2. The CDR3 loop is CSARASGRAGELFF. In nucleotides, the CDR3 is TGCAGTGCTAGAGCGAGCGGGAGGGCCGGGGAGCTGTTTTTT.

This clonotype was counted ten times or more. The chain combines TRBV5-6 with TRBJ2-4; weak D call: TRBD2 (6 bases). The CDR3 runs to 13 residues. Germline-derived CDR1 and CDR2 are SGHDT and YYEEEE. The V gene lost 5 bases and the J gene lost 7 bases, with 13 bases spanning the gap. CDR3: CASSPAGWNIQYF. CDR3 in DNA: TGTGCCAGCAGTCCTGCGGGATGGAACATTCAGTACTTC.

This clonotype was detected only a few times. The chain combines TRBV6-5 with TRBJ1-2, with a tentative D call TRBD1 (5 bases). Per the germline V gene, CDR1 is MNHEY and CDR2 is SVGAGI. This CDR3 spans 14 amino acids. The ends were cut back, 0 bases at V and 9 bases at J, with 14 bases in the middle. Here the CDR3 reads CASSYSGQFISYTF. CDR3 bases: TGTGCCAGCAGTTACTCCGGACAATTCATTAGCTACACCTTC.

V and J are TRBV29-1 and TRBJ2-7; TRBD1 matches at 7 bases. V shed 0 bases and J 2 bases; nucleotides not matched to a gene: 7. This CDR3 is 15 amino acids long. CDR1 and CDR2 from the germline V gene are SQVTM and ANQGSEA. CDR3 nucleotide sequence: TGCAGCGTTGAAGATCTAACGACAGGGCCCTACGAGCAGTACTTC. This sequence encodes CSVEDLTTGPYEQYF.